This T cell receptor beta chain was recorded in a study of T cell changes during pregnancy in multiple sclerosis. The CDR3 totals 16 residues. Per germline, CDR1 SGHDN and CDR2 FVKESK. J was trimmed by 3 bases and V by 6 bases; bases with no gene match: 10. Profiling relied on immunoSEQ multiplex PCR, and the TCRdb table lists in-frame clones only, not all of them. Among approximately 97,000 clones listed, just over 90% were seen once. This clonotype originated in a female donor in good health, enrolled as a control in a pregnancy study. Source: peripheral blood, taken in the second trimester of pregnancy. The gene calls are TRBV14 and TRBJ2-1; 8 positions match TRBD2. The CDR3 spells CASSLTGGTVYNEQFF. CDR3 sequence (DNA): TGTGCCAGCAGTTTGACGGGGGGGACCGTCTACAATGAGCAGTTCTTC.